Each of the 29 T cell receptor beta chains below was sequenced from the same sample in a study of shared clonotypes between healthy human individuals (dated by TCRdb to 2020 to 2021). To prepare the library, the immunoSEQ multiplex PCR assay was applied. TCRdb provides this immuneACCESS table in a form limited to in-frame rearrangements. Some clones are lacking; in checked studies, under half of them reflect an unresolved V gene, and why the rest are absent is not known. In this sample the table shows 200,000 to 250,000 clones, 60% to 80% of which occur a single time. The ten largest make up 11% of the sample. Sequenced input: memory CD4+ T cells sorted from blood. What this sample's cell subset or site label stands for: CD45RA-negative fraction. All receptors come from a man aged 25 to 40 in good health.

The chain employs TRBV5-1 and TRBJ2-1, with D possibly matching TRBD2 (6 bases). This CDR3 contains 14 residues. V shed 0 bases and J shed 8 bases, with 12 bases lying between them. Germline V gives CDR1 SGHRS, CDR2 YFSETQ. The CDR3 region is CASSLVGGIDEQFF. CDR3 sequence (DNA): TGCGCCAGCAGCTTGGTTGGAGGGATAGATGAGCAGTTCTTC.

This clone was recorded only once. As DNA, the CDR3 is TGTGCCAGCACGGCGGGAGACACCGGGGAGCTGTTTTTT. Its protein is CASTAGDTGELFF. This chain links TRBV28 with TRBJ2-2; the match to TRBD2 covers 7 bases. With 7 bases clipped from V and 3 bases from J, the junction kept 2 bases outside the gene matches. Germline CDR1 is MDHEN and CDR2 is SYDVKM. The CDR3 has 13 residues. Full variable domain (remainder filled in from reference TRBV28 and TRBJ2-2): DVKVTQSSRYLVKRTGEKVFLECVQDMDHENMFWYRQDPGLGLRLIYFSYDVKMKEKGDIPEGYSVSREKKERFSLILESASTNQTSMYLCASTAGDTGELFFGEGSRLTVL.

This clone was detected only a few times. The rearrangement joins TRBV19 to TRBJ2-5, with D perhaps TRBD2 (7 bases). Germline CDR1 reads LNHDA; CDR2 reads SQIVND (reference sequence). The CDR3 consists of 15 residues. V was cut by 4 bases and J by 5 bases, with 17 bases left in between. The CDR3 DNA reads TGTGCCAGTAGTACTCGGGCAGGGGAGGGGGAGACCCAGTACTTC. It encodes CASSTRAGEGETQYF.

This clone was observed a handful of times. V is TRBV7-9 and J is TRBJ2-1, with unresolved D. Germline lookup yields CDR1 SEHNR and CDR2 FQNEAQ (reference sequence). This CDR3 contains 16 residues. Trimming left V 5 bases short and J 6 bases short, with 20 bases between. CDR3 sequence reads: CASSPPIRMSSNEQFF. The CDR3 bases are TGTGCCAGCAGCCCCCCCATTCGCATGAGCAGCAATGAGCAGTTCTTC. The variable domain in full, completed from reference TRBV7-9 and TRBJ2-1, reads DTGVSQNPRHKITKRGQNVTFRCDPISEHNRLYWYRQTLGQGPEFLTYFQNEAQLEKSRLLSDRFSAERPKGSFSTLEIQRTEQGDSAMYLCASSPPIRMSSNEQFFGPGTRLTVL.

J is TRBJ2-1 and V is TRBV15, with D possibly being TRBD2 (6 bases). The CDR3 length is 18 residues. CDR1 is LNHNV, CDR2 YYDKDF, per germline (reference sequence). The V gene lost 0 bases and the J gene lost 0 bases, with 15 bases spanning the gap. Here the CDR3 reads CATSRDPLQRASYNEQFF. CDR3 bases: TGTGCCACCAGCAGAGACCCCCTGCAGCGGGCCTCCTACAATGAGCAGTTCTTC.

V gene TRBV5-1 combines with J gene TRBJ2-3, with D maybe TRBD1 (5 bases). V lost 0 bases to trimming and J lost 5 bases, with 13 bases between them. The germline V gene encodes CDR1 SGHRS and CDR2 YFSETQ. This CDR3 has 15 amino acids. The CDR3 here is CASSLGQMIGDTQYF. DNA of the CDR3: TGCGCCAGCAGCTTGGGACAGATGATAGGAGATACGCAGTATTTT.

V and J are TRBV5-1 and TRBJ2-3; no clear D. Deletions cut 4 bases from V and 3 bases from J, with 6 bases between. Germline V gene sequence: CDR1 SGHRS, CDR2 YFSETQ. The CDR3 runs to 12 residues. The CDR3 protein is CASSGQTDTQYF. In DNA form, the CDR3 reads TGCGCCAGCAGCGGGCAGACAGATACGCAGTATTTT.

This clone has just a few counts. The chain carries TRBV7-2 and TRBJ2-1; no firm D call. CDR3 size: 15 residues. The germline CDR1 and CDR2 sequences are SGHTA and FQGNSA. Trimming pared 1 base from V and 5 bases from J, leaving 12 bases between. The DNA for the CDR3 is TGTGCCAGCAGCTTAGGGAGCGCAGTTCACAATGAGCAGTTCTTC. Translating gives CASSLGSAVHNEQFF. The variable domain in full, with the rest retrieved from reference TRBV7-2 and TRBJ2-1, is GAGVSQSPSNKVTEKGKDVELRCDPISGHTALYWYRQSLGQGLEFLIYFQGNSAPDKSGLPSDRFSAERTGGSVSTLTIQRTQQEDSAVYLCASSLGSAVHNEQFFGPGTRLTVL.

This chain uses TRBV9 with TRBJ1-1; 9 bases line up with TRBD1. CDR3 length: 15 residues. J lost 2 bases, V lost 0 bases, and 2 bases had no gene match. CDR1 is SGDLS, CDR2 YYNGEE, per germline. The CDR3 is CASSVVDRGNTEAFF. The CDR3 nucleotides read TGTGCCAGCAGCGTAGTGGACAGGGGAAACACTGAAGCTTTCTTT.

This chain uses TRBV2 with TRBJ1-5; TRBD1 is a possible D gene (6 bases). This CDR3 comprises 14 residues. Germline V lookup: CDR1 SNHLY, CDR2 FYNNEI. The V end lost 6 bases, the J end lost 1 base, and 10 bases lay between the germline ends. The CDR3 coding sequence is TGTGCCAGCAGAGACCAGGGGAGCAATCAGCCCCAGCATTTT. It codes for CASRDQGSNQPQHF.

The chain is built from TRBV18 and TRBJ1-6; TRBD1 matches at 9 bases. CDR3 length: 17 residues. V gave up 3 bases and J gave up 7 bases; unmatched junction bases: 10. Germline V gene sequence: CDR1 KGHSH, CDR2 LQKENI. CDR3 sequence (DNA): TGTGCCAGCTCACCGGTGGGACAGGGATTGAAAAATTCACCCCTCCACTTT. Encoded protein: CASSPVGQGLKNSPLHF.

The V gene is TRBV18, the J gene TRBJ2-5; D possibly matches TRBD1 or TRBD2 (5 bases each). Germline loops: CDR1 KGHSH, CDR2 LQKENI. The CDR3 has 15 amino acids. Trimming removed 1 base at V and 7 bases at J, with 16 bases between. Here the CDR3 reads CASSPQTGRDATQYF. The CDR3 DNA is TGTGCCAGCTCACCACAAACCGGACGGGACGCGACCCAGTACTTC.

The chain joins TRBV7-6 to TRBJ1-5; D gene unclear. Germline V gene data show CDR1 as SGHVS and CDR2 as FNYEAQ. The V end lost 1 base, the J end lost 0 bases, and 4 bases lay between the germline ends. The CDR3 runs to 14 residues. As DNA, the CDR3 is TGTGCCAGCAGCTTAGGTGATAGCAATCAGCCCCAGCATTTT. As protein: CASSLGDSNQPQHF.

This clone was recorded a few times. A much larger clone is a single base away; this may be a read error. DNA of the CDR3: TGTGCCAGCAGCTTCAGTCACCAAGAGACCCAGTACTTC. Amino acids: CASSFSHQETQYF. The chain has TRBV11-2 and TRBJ2-5; the D is unclear. CDR1 is SGHAT and CDR2 is FQNNGV in the germline V gene. There are 13 residues in the CDR3. With 3 bases removed from V and 0 bases from J, the gap between germline ends came to 5 bases.

This clone has only a few counts. CDR3 protein: CASSSRTQNYGYTF. In nucleotides, the CDR3 is TGCGCCAGCAGCAGCCGGACACAAAACTATGGCTACACCTTC. The chain combines TRBV5-1 with TRBJ1-2; a weak D match, TRBD1 (5 bases). CDR1 is SGHRS and CDR2 is YFSETQ in the germline V gene. This CDR3 has 14 residues. With 4 bases removed from V and 2 bases from J, the gap between germline ends came to 12 bases.

This clone was recorded a few times. The chain uses TRBV10-3 and TRBJ1-1; no clear D. V shed 3 bases and J shed 3 bases, with 8 bases lying between them. Germline V gene sequence: CDR1 ENHRY, CDR2 SYGVKD. CDR3 length equals 13 residues. The CDR3 loop is CAISDREHTEAFF. The DNA for the CDR3 is TGTGCCATCAGTGATCGAGAACACACTGAAGCTTTCTTT.

The chain employs TRBV11-2 and TRBJ2-5, with 7 nucleotides matching TRBD2. V gave up 3 bases and J gave up 2 bases; unmatched junction bases: 3. The CDR3 covers 14 residues. Germline lookup yields CDR1 SGHAT and CDR2 FQNNGV. The CDR3 sequence: CASSFTGGQETQYF. DNA of the CDR3: TGTGCCAGCAGCTTTACGGGAGGACAAGAGACCCAGTACTTC.

The chain combines TRBV19 with TRBJ2-1, with a tentative D call TRBD1 (8 bases). The germline gives CDR1 LNHDA, CDR2 SQIVND (reference sequence). Trimming pared 3 bases from V and 7 bases from J, leaving 16 bases between. CDR3 length: 15 amino acids. Here the CDR3 reads CASSIRQGRANEQFF. Here the CDR3 DNA reads TGTGCCAGTAGTATTCGACAGGGGAGGGCGAATGAGCAGTTCTTC.

The V and J genes are TRBV6-1 and TRBJ2-7, with unresolved D. The V gene's germline CDR1 is MNHNS and CDR2 SASEGT. This CDR3 has 13 residues. With 10 bases removed from V and 4 bases from J, the gap between germline ends came to 17 bases. CDR3 bases: TGTGCCACCCGAAATGGGAAAGTTTACGAGCAGTACTTC. As protein: CATRNGKVYEQYF.

The CDR3 sequence: CATSRAGSAYNEQFF. The CDR3 coding sequence is TGTGCCACCAGCAGAGCGGGATCGGCGTACAATGAGCAGTTCTTC. The rearrangement links TRBV15 to TRBJ2-1; possible D gene TRBD2, 5 bases. Germline V gene lookup returns CDR1 LNHNV and CDR2 YYDKDF (reference sequence). The CDR3 has 15 amino acids. V gave up 1 base and J gave up 4 bases, with 11 bases separating them.

The rearrangement links TRBV6-1 to TRBJ1-3; D is unresolved. Germline-derived CDR1 and CDR2 are MNHNS and SASEGT. CDR3 length: 12 residues. V dropped 0 bases and J dropped 4 bases, with 1 base sitting between them. Here the CDR3 DNA reads TGTGCCAGCAGTGAAGCCGGAAACACCATATATTTT. It is translated as CASSEAGNTIYF.

J is TRBJ1-4 and V is TRBV5-1, with TRBD1 matching over 7 bases. CDR3 length: 15 residues. Germline CDR1 reads SGHRS; CDR2 reads YFSETQ. V gave up 4 bases and J gave up 4 bases; unmatched junction bases: 7. Here the CDR3 DNA reads TGCGCCAGCAGCAACGGACAGGCTGATAATGAAAAACTGTTTTTT. Its translation: CASSNGQADNEKLFF.

The rearrangement joins TRBV6-1 to TRBJ2-7; TRBD2 aligns across 8 bases. From germline, CDR1 is MNHNS and CDR2 SASEGT. This CDR3 comprises 15 residues. Trimming at V came to 2 bases and at J to 2 bases, leaving 5 bases not matched to a gene. CDR3 DNA sequence: TGTGCCAGCAGTGAACTGACTAGCGTGGCCTACGAGCAGTACTTC. Translation: CASSELTSVAYEQYF.

This rearrangement joins TRBV7-2 to TRBJ2-5; a possible D gene is TRBD1 (6 bases). V lost 5 bases and J lost 0, with 10 bases in between. The length of the CDR3 is 14 residues. Germline lookup yields CDR1 SGHTA and CDR2 FQGNSA. This CDR3 is CASSPRTDQETQYF. The CDR3 DNA is TGTGCCAGCAGCCCTCGGACAGACCAAGAGACCCAGTACTTC.

V and J are TRBV6-5 and TRBJ1-5, with D possibly matching TRBD1 (5 bases). The V and J ends lost 7 bases and 3 bases respectively, with 13 bases between them. The germline V gene has CDR1 MNHEY and CDR2 SVGAGI. This CDR3 region has 14 residues. CDR3 nucleotides: TGTGCCAGCAAACTACAGGTCCCCAATCAGCCCCAGCATTTT. As protein: CASKLQVPNQPQHF.

The CDR3 bases are TGTGCCAGCAGTCCCCCGGCATCCTACGAGCAGTACTTC. It is translated as CASSPPASYEQYF. The chain couples TRBV28 to TRBJ2-7; no clear D. Trimming pared 5 bases from V and 1 base from J, leaving 9 bases between. Germline-derived CDR1 and CDR2 are MDHEN and SYDVKM. CDR3 length: 13 amino acids. Combining the CDR3 with reference TRBV28 and TRBJ2-7 gives the whole variable domain DVKVTQSSRYLVKRTGEKVFLECVQDMDHENMFWYRQDPGLGLRLIYFSYDVKMKEKGDIPEGYSVSREKKERFSLILESASTNQTSMYLCASSPPASYEQYFGPGTRLTVT.

The V and J genes are TRBV5-1 and TRBJ2-2, with D uncertain. The CDR3 has 14 amino acids. Germline V gives CDR1 SGHRS, CDR2 YFSETQ. Trimming removed 4 bases from V and 4 bases from J, with 11 bases in between. The DNA of the CDR3 is TGCGCCAGCAGCCTTGGTAGAGGCACCGGGGAGCTGTTTTTT. It translates to CASSLGRGTGELFF.

The chain has TRBV5-4 and TRBJ2-6, with D tentatively TRBD1 (6 bases). The CDR3 spans 16 residues. Germline-derived CDR1 and CDR2 are SGHNT and YYREEE (reference sequence). V gave up 3 bases and J gave up 0 bases, with 10 bases separating them. CDR3 amino acids: CASSYTGRSGANVLTF. The CDR3 DNA follows: TGTGCCAGCAGCTACACAGGGCGCTCTGGGGCCAACGTCCTGACTTTC.

J is TRBJ1-1 and V is TRBV28, with D tentatively TRBD1 (6 bases). The CDR3 totals 13 residues. V was clipped by 7 bases and J by 4 bases, with 13 bases between them. Germline V gene sequence: CDR1 MDHEN, CDR2 SYDVKM. The CDR3 is CASNFKGVTEAFF. The CDR3 DNA reads as TGTGCCAGCAACTTTAAGGGGGTCACTGAAGCTTTCTTT.